This entry lists 23 T cell receptor beta chains sequenced from one sample in a study of neurological immune-mediated disorders (dated by TCRdb to the late 2010s). The time point label of this sample denotes: longitudinal time-point 1 (baseline). Library construction relied on 5' RACE. Instrument used: Illumina HiSeq 2500. TCRdb reworked the public reads: Q25 trimming with fastp, MiXCR clone assembly, productive beta chains retained. Records with the same CDR3 protein are collapsed into one entry carrying the most frequent genes and DNA. The sample table holds some 71,000 distinct CDR3 sequences, of which approximately 10% were seen once. The top ten clones comprise approximately 10% of the sample. Sequenced input: PBMCs. Receptors were obtained from a man between 25 and 39 years old in good health.

This clonotype was seen ten or more times. V and J are TRBV30 and TRBJ2-7, with D perhaps matching TRBD2 (5 bases). Germline V gives CDR1 GTSNPN, CDR2 SVGIG (reference sequence). V gave up 8 bases and J gave up 4 bases, with 18 bases separating them. This CDR3 is 13 amino acids long. CDR3 sequence (DNA): TGTGCCGGATCGCGGGCCGTGGGATACGAGCAGTACTTC. Its protein product is CAGSRAVGYEQYF.

This clonotype was seen repeatedly, ten times or more. The gene calls are TRBV20-1 and TRBJ1-4; TRBD1 matches at 8 bases. This CDR3 contains 15 residues. The germline V gene has CDR1 DFQATT and CDR2 SNEGSKA (reference sequence). V was clipped by 0 bases and J by 8 bases; unmatched bases: 8. The CDR3 is CSAREGTGGGEKLFF. CDR3 nucleotides: TGCAGTGCTAGAGAAGGGACAGGAGGTGGAGAAAAACTGTTTTTT.

This clonotype was recorded at least ten times. This sequence joins TRBV27 and TRBJ2-7; no firm D call. Trimming took off 2 bases at V and 1 base at J, with 6 bases between the two ends. Germline-derived CDR1 and CDR2 are MNHEY and SMNVEV (reference sequence). The CDR3 spans 13 residues. This CDR3 reads CASSLAQSYEQYF. DNA of the CDR3: TGTGCCAGCAGTTTAGCACAATCCTACGAGCAGTACTTC.

This clonotype showed up many times. The rearrangement joins TRBV27 to TRBJ1-2; maybe TRBD1 (6 bases). There are 14 residues in the CDR3. From germline, CDR1 is MNHEY and CDR2 SMNVEV (reference sequence). V lost 0 bases, J lost 5 bases, and 10 bases lay in between. The CDR3 reads CASSLSWGLYGYTF. Written as DNA, the CDR3 is TGTGCCAGCAGTTTATCTTGGGGGCTGTATGGCTACACCTTC.

The chain joins TRBV6-1 to TRBJ2-1; tentative D call: TRBD2 (5 bases). The CDR3 is 13 residues long. CDR1 is MNHNS, CDR2 SASEGT, per germline. The V end was cut by 1 base, the J end by 5 bases, with 6 bases between. Written as DNA, the CDR3 is TGTGCCAGCAGTGAAGGGCGGGACAATGAGCAGTTCTTC. Protein: CASSEGRDNEQFF.

This clonotype has a handful of counts. This CDR3 is CASSYPDAYEAFF. CDR3 nucleotides: TGTGCCAGCAGTTACCCGGACGCCTATGAAGCTTTCTTT. The chain joins TRBV6-6 to TRBJ1-1; no reliable D call. Trimming pared 2 bases from V and 7 bases from J, leaving 11 bases between. The CDR3 extends over 13 amino acids. The germline gives CDR1 MNHNY, CDR2 SVGAGI (reference sequence).

This clonotype was detected ten times or more. The chain joins TRBV20-1 to TRBJ2-3; D perhaps matches TRBD2 (6 bases). V dropped 3 bases and J dropped 2 bases, with 15 bases sitting between them. Germline loops: CDR1 DFQATT, CDR2 SNEGSKA (reference sequence). The CDR3 loop spans 15 amino acids. The CDR3 sequence is CSASGGLGLTDTQYF. CDR3 sequence (DNA): TGCAGTGCTAGCGGGGGACTCGGTCTCACAGATACGCAGTATTTT.

This clonotype was found many times. This chain links TRBV28 with TRBJ2-7; D is ambiguous. V was trimmed by 3 bases and J by 1 base, leaving 16 bases between them. The CDR3 covers 16 residues. Looked up from germline, CDR1 is MDHEN and CDR2 is SYDVKM. For the CDR3, the DNA is TGTGCCAGCAGTTTGCTAAGACTCTCTATTTCCTACGAGCAGTACTTC. Translated, it gives CASSLLRLSISYEQYF.

There are many counts of this clonotype. V is TRBV29-1 and J is TRBJ2-2; no definite D call. V lost 6 bases to trimming and J lost 5 bases, with 13 bases between them. The germline CDR1 and CDR2 sequences are SQVTM and ANQGSEA. CDR3 size: 13 residues. The CDR3 reads CSVRDGGTGELFF. As DNA, the CDR3 is TGCAGCGTGCGAGACGGTGGTACCGGGGAGCTGTTTTTT.

This clonotype was seen ten or more times. The chain is built from TRBV7-7 and TRBJ2-5, with a tentative D call TRBD1 (5 bases). Germline lookup yields CDR1 SSHAT and CDR2 FNYEAQ (reference sequence). This CDR3 is 14 amino acids long. V was pared by 1 base and J by 10 bases, with 16 bases between. CDR3 region: CASSLGGPGMVQYF. As DNA, the CDR3 is TGTGCCAGCAGCTTAGGTGGACCAGGGATGGTCCAGTACTTC.

The chain uses TRBV5-1 and TRBJ2-7, with 10 bases fitting TRBD2. CDR3 length equals 14 residues. V shed 4 bases and J 2 bases; nucleotides not matched to a gene: 3. Looked up from germline, CDR1 is SGHRS and CDR2 is YFSETQ. This chain's CDR3 is CASSDTSGTYEQYF. The CDR3 coding sequence is TGCGCCAGCAGCGACACTAGCGGGACCTACGAGCAGTACTTC.

This clonotype is classed as medium-sized (0.01 to 0.1%). The CDR3 region is CASSLGSGYNNEQFF. The CDR3 DNA follows: TGTGCCAGCAGCTTAGGGTCGGGATATAACAATGAGCAGTTCTTC. The gene calls are TRBV7-6 and TRBJ2-1, with D perhaps matching TRBD2 (5 bases). There are 15 residues in the CDR3. Germline V CDR1 and CDR2: SGHVS, FNYEAQ. Trimming removed 1 base at V and 5 bases at J, with 12 bases between.

This clonotype showed up many times. The chain joins TRBV7-9 to TRBJ2-7; D may be TRBD2 (6 bases). This CDR3 has 15 residues. Looked up from germline, CDR1 is SEHNR and CDR2 is FQNEAQ (reference sequence). The ends were cut back, 4 bases at V and 3 bases at J, with 16 bases in the middle. The CDR3 is CASSSPGDGNYEQYF. Written as DNA, the CDR3 is TGTGCCAGCAGCTCCCCGGGGGACGGAAACTACGAGCAGTACTTC.

This clonotype was found many times. The V call is TRBV28, the J call TRBJ2-7; tentative D call: TRBD1 (6 bases). V lost 7 bases, J lost 7 bases, and 17 bases lay in between. Germline CDR1 and CDR2: MDHEN and SYDVKM. The CDR3 runs to 13 residues. CDR3 in DNA: TGTGCCAGCACCCGACAGGCAATTCGAGAGCAGTACTTC. Translated: CASTRQAIREQYF.

This clonotype has at least ten counts. J is TRBJ2-3 and V is TRBV20-1, with TRBD2 identical over 10 bases. J lost 6 bases, V lost 1 base, and 10 bases had no gene match. This CDR3 comprises 16 residues. Germline loops: CDR1 DFQATT, CDR2 SNEGSKA (reference sequence). The CDR3 DNA reads TGCAGTGCTAGAGCACTAAGACAGCGGGAGGGGGATACGCAGTATTTT. Amino acid sequence: CSARALRQREGDTQYF.

This clonotype has ten or more counts. V usage is TRBV2 and J usage is TRBJ2-5; TRBD1 is a possible D gene (5 bases). The CDR3 has 14 residues. The V end lost 2 bases, the J end lost 4 bases, and 11 bases lay between the germline ends. Germline V gene lookup returns CDR1 SNHLY and CDR2 FYNNEI. The CDR3 here is CASSENRQAETQYF. The CDR3 nucleotides are TGTGCCAGCAGTGAAAACAGGCAGGCAGAGACCCAGTACTTC.

Details on this clonotype: Since a much larger clone is just one base distant, this may be a read error. The rearrangement links TRBV28 to TRBJ2-7; D tentatively reads TRBD1 or TRBD2 (5 bases each). The CDR3 is made up of 13 amino acids. V was trimmed by 5 bases and J by 6 bases, leaving 14 bases between them. The germline gives CDR1 MDHEN, CDR2 SYDVKM. The CDR3 here is CASSERTTIEQYF. The CDR3 DNA reads as TGTGCCAGCAGTGAGCGGACAACCATCGAGCAGTACTTC.

The chain recombines TRBV3-1 with TRBJ1-1; 7 nucleotides line up with TRBD1. The CDR3 length is 14 residues. V dropped 4 bases and J dropped 2; count of bases not matched to a gene: 4. Germline CDR1 is LGHDT and CDR2 is YNNKEL (reference sequence). This CDR3 is CASSLRDSNTEAFF. CDR3 coding DNA: TGTGCCAGCAGCCTCCGGGACAGTAACACTGAAGCTTTCTTT. Filled out from reference TRBV3-1 and TRBJ1-1, the complete variable domain reads DTAVSQTPKYLVTQMGNDKSIKCEQNLGHDTMYWYKQDSKKFLKIMFSYNNKELIINETVPNRFSPKSPDKAHLNLHINSLELGDSAVYFCASSLRDSNTEAFFGQGTRLTVV.

This clonotype came up many times. The rearrangement links TRBV27 to TRBJ2-1, with D possibly being TRBD1 (6 bases). The CDR3 covers 15 residues. CDR1 MNHEY and CDR2 SMNVEV come from the germline V gene (reference sequence). The ends were cut back, 3 bases at V and 7 bases at J, with 16 bases in the middle. The CDR3 loop is CASSFGQGLGNEQFF. DNA for the CDR3: TGTGCCAGCAGTTTTGGTCAGGGGTTAGGAAATGAGCAGTTCTTC.

This clonotype was found many times. The chain links TRBV5-1 to TRBJ1-1; D is unresolved. The germline gives CDR1 SGHRS, CDR2 YFSETQ. There are 14 residues in the CDR3. Trimming cost V 4 bases and J 1 base, with 11 bases left between them. The CDR3 reads CASSAGPENTEAFF. CDR3 nucleotides: TGCGCCAGCAGCGCCGGACCCGAGAACACTGAAGCTTTCTTT.

This clonotype has a count of ten or more. The chain joins TRBV29-1 to TRBJ2-2; 10 positions agree with TRBD1. CDR3 length equals 14 residues. Germline V CDR1 and CDR2: SQVTM, ANQGSEA. V lost 8 bases to trimming and J lost 4 bases; unmatched junction nucleotides: 7. The CDR3 here is CSFTGQGITGELFF. The CDR3 nucleotides are TGCAGCTTCACGGGACAGGGGATCACCGGGGAGCTGTTTTTT.

This clonotype turned up a few times. This chain connects TRBV5-1 to TRBJ2-1, with 13 bases lining up with TRBD2. CDR1 is SGHRS, CDR2 YFSETQ, per germline. With 4 bases clipped from V and 1 base from J, the junction kept 2 bases outside the gene matches. This CDR3 has 16 residues. The CDR3 loop reads CASSQGLAGSYNEQFF. The DNA for the CDR3 is TGCGCCAGCAGCCAGGGACTAGCGGGATCCTACAATGAGCAGTTCTTC.

Concerning this clonotype: A much larger clone is a single base away; this may be a read error. The chain has TRBV18 and TRBJ2-1; TRBD1 agrees at 11 bases. From germline, CDR1 is KGHSH and CDR2 LQKENI. This CDR3 spans 17 amino acids. The CDR3 is CAISPLDGTGGIDEQFF. The CDR3 DNA sequence: TGTGCCATCTCACCATTAGATGGGACAGGGGGTATAGATGAGCAGTTCTTC.